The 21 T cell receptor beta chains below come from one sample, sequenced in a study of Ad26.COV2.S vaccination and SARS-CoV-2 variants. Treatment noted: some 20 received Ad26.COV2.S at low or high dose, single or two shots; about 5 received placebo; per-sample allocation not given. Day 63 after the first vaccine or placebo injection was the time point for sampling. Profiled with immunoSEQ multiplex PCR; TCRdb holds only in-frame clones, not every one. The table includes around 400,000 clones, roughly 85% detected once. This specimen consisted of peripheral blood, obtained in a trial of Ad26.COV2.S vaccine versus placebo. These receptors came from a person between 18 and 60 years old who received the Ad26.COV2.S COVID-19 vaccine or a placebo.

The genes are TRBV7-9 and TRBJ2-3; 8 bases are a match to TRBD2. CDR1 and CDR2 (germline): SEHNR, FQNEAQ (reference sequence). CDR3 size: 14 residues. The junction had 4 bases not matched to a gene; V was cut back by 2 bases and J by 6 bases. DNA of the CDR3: TGTGCCAGCAGCTTACTTAGCGGGACCGATACGCAGTATTTT. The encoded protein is CASSLLSGTDTQYF.

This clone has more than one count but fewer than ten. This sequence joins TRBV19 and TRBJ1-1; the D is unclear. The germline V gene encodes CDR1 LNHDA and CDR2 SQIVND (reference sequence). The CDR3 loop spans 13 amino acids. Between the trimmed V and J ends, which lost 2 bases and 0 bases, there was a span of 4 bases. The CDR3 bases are TGTGCCAGTAGTATACCAATGAACACTGAAGCTTTCTTT. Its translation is CASSIPMNTEAFF.

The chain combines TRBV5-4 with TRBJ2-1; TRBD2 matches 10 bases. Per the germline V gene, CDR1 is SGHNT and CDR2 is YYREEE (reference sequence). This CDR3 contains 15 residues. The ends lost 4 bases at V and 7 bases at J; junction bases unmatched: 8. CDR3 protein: CASSVLAGDENEQFF. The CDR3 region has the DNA TGTGCCAGCAGCGTGCTAGCGGGAGATGAAAATGAGCAGTTCTTC.

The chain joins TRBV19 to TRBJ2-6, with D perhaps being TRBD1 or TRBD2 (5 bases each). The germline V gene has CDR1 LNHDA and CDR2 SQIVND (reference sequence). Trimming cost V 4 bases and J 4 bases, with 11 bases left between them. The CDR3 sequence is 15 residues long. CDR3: CASSRGSSGANVLTF. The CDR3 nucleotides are TGTGCCAGTAGTAGGGGGTCTAGCGGGGCCAACGTCCTGACTTTC.

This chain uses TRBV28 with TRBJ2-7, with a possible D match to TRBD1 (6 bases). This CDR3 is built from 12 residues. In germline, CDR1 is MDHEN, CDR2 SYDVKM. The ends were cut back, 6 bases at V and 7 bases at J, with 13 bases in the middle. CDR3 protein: CASSNRGGEQYF. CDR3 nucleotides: TGTGCCAGCAGCAATCGAGGGGGAGAGCAGTACTTC. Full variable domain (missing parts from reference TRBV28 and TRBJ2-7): DVKVTQSSRYLVKRTGEKVFLECVQDMDHENMFWYRQDPGLGLRLIYFSYDVKMKEKGDIPEGYSVSREKKERFSLILESASTNQTSMYLCASSNRGGEQYFGPGTRLTVT.

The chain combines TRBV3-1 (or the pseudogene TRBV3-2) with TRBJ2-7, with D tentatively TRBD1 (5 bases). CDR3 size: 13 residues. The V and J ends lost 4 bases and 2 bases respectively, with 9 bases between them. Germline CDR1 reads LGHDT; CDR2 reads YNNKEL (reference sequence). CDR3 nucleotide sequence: TGTGCCAGCAGCCCTACAGGACCCTACGAGCAGTACTTC. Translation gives CASSPTGPYEQYF.

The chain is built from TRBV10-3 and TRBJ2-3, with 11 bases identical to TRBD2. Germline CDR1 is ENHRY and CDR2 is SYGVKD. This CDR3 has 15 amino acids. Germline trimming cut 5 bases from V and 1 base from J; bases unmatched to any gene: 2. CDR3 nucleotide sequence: TGTGCCATCAGTACTAGCGGGGGCGGCACAGATACGCAGTATTTT. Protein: CAISTSGGGTDTQYF.

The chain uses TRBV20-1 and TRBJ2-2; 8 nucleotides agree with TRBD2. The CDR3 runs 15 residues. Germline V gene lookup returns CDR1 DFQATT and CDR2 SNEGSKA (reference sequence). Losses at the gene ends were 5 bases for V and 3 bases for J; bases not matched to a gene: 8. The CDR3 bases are TGCAGTGCTCGTGGACTAGCTCCTCACACCGGGGAGCTGTTTTTT. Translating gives CSARGLAPHTGELFF.

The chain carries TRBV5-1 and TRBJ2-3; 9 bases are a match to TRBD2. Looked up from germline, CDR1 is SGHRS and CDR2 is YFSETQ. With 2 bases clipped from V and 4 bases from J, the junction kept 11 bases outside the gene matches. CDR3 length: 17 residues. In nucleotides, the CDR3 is TGCGCCAGCAGCTTAAGTGGTAGCGGGAGTACGGCAGATACGCAGTATTTT. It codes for CASSLSGSGSTADTQYF.

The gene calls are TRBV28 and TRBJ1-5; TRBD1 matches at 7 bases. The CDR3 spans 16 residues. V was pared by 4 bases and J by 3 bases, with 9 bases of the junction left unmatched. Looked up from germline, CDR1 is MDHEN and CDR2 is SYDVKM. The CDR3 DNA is TGTGCCAGCAGTTCTCCGGACAGGATAGTCAATCAGCCCCAGCATTTT. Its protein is CASSSPDRIVNQPQHF.

The CDR3 DNA follows: TGCGCCAGCAGTCCGGGATCAGGGGAAAGCTACACCTTC. It translates to CASSPGSGESYTF. The rearrangement uses TRBV5-1 and TRBJ1-2; tentative D call: TRBD1 (6 bases). Germline V gene sequence: CDR1 SGHRS, CDR2 YFSETQ. This CDR3 has 13 residues. V shed 5 bases and J shed 9 bases, with 17 bases lying between them.

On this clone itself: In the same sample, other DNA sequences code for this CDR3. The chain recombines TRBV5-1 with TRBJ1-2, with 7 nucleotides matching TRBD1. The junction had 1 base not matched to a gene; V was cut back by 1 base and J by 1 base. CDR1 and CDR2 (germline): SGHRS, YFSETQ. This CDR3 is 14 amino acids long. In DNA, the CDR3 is TGCGCCAGCAGCTTGACAGGGGTTAACTATGGCTACACCTTC. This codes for CASSLTGVNYGYTF.

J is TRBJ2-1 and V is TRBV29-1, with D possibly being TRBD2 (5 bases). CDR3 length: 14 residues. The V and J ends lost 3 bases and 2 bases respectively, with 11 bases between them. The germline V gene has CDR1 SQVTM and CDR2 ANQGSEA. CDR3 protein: CSVEGSAPYNEQFF. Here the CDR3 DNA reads TGCAGCGTTGAGGGTAGCGCTCCCTACAATGAGCAGTTCTTC.

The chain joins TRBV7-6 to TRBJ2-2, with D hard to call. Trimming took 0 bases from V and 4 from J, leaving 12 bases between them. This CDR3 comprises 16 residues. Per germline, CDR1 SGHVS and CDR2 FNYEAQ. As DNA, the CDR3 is TGTGCCAGCAGCTTAGCGGTAAAGACAATCACCGGGGAGCTGTTTTTT. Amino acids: CASSLAVKTITGELFF.

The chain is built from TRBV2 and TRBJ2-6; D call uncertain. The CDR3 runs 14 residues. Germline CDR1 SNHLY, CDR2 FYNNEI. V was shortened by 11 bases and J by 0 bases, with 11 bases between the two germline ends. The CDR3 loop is CASLRISGANVLTF. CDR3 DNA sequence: TGTGCCTCCCTTCGAATCTCTGGGGCCAACGTCCTGACTTTC.

CDR3 amino acids: CASSPSIWRFNEQFF. The CDR3 DNA follows: TGTGCCAGCAGTCCATCCATTTGGCGCTTCAATGAGCAGTTCTTC. This sequence joins TRBV27 and TRBJ2-1; D unresolved. Germline CDR1 is MNHEY and CDR2 is SMNVEV (reference sequence). This CDR3 region has 15 residues. V lost 5 bases and J 6 bases, leaving 17 bases between the germline ends.

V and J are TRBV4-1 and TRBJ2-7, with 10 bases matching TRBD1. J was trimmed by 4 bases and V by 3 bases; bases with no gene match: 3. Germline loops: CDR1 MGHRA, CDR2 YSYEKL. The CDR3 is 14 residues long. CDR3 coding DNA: TGCGCCAGCAGCCATCAGGACAGGGGGTACGAGCAGTACTTC. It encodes CASSHQDRGYEQYF.

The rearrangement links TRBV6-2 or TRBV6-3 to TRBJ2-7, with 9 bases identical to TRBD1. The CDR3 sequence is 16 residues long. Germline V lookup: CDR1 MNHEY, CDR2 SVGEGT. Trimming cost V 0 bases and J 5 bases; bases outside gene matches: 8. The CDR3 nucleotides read TGTGCCAGCAGTTACTCCCCTGGACAGGGGATGGACGAGCAGTACTTC. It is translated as CASSYSPGQGMDEQYF.

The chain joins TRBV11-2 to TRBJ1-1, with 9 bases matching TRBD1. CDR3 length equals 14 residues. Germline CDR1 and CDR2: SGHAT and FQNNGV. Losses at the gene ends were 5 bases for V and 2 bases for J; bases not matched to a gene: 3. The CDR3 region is CASSKTGGNTEAFF. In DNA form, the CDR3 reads TGTGCCAGCAGCAAAACAGGGGGCAACACTGAAGCTTTCTTT.

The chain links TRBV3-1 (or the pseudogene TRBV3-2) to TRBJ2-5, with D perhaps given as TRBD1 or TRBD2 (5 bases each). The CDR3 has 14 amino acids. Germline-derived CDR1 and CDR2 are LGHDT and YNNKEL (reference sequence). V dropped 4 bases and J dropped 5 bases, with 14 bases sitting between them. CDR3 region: CASSLGSGPETQYF. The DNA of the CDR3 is TGTGCCAGCAGCCTTGGGTCGGGACCGGAGACCCAGTACTTC.

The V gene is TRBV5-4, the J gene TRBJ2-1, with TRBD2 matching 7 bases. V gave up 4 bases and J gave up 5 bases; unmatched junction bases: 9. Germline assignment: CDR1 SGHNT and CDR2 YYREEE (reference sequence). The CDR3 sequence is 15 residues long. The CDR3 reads CASSPDGAGDNEQFF. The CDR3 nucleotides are TGTGCCAGCAGCCCCGATGGGGCGGGGGACAATGAGCAGTTCTTC.